Sequencing of this T cell receptor beta chain was carried out in a study of T cell clones after liver transplantation. Overall study: HCV positivity affected three of eight recipients; the rest lacked autoimmune or viral indications. Standard immunosuppression, with no induction, continued until 12-24 months after transplant. Patients counted as tolerant after at least one year off all immunosuppression, enzymes not exceeding twice normal.

General study findings and limits: The donor-reactive repertoire was only partly measurable in a couple of subjects, lacking donor cells.

Assay: immunoSEQ multiplex PCR; the TCRdb copy retains only in-frame clones and omits some. The table includes some 45,000 clones, 70% to 90% detected once. V dropped 5 bases and J dropped 6 bases, with 16 bases sitting between them. Germline CDR1 is SGHTA and CDR2 is FQGTGA. CDR3 length: 15 amino acids. Regarding this clone: What it binds is unknown.

The material was CD4+ T cells from blood, obtained 24 months after liver transplant. The origin of this receptor is a human patient who received a liver transplant. Some T cells may be provided by the graft donor. The chain combines TRBV7-3 with TRBJ2-2; D is uncertain. In DNA, the CDR3 is TGTGCCAGCAGCCCGCTGCCAAGGACCGCCGGGGAGCTGTTTTTT. It encodes CASSPLPRTAGELFF. Filled out from reference TRBV7-3 and TRBJ2-2, the complete variable domain reads GAGVSQTPSNKVTEKGKYVELRCDPISGHTALYWYRQSLGQGPEFLIYFQGTGAADDSGLPNDRFFAVRPEGSVSTLKIQRTERGDSAVYLCASSPLPRTAGELFFGEGSRLTVL.